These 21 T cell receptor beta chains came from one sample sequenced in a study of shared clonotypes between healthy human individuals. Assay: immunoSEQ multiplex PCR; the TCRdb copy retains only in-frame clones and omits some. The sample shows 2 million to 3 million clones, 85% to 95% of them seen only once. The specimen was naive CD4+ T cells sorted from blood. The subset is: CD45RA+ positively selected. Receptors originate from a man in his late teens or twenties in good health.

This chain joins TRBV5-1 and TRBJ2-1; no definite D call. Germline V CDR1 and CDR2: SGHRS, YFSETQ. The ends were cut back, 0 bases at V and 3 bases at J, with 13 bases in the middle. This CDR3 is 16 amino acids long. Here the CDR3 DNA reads TGCGCCAGCAGCTTGGGTCAGTCCACCGGCTACAATGAGCAGTTCTTC. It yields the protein CASSLGQSTGYNEQFF. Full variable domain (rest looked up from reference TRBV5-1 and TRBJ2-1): KAGVTQTPRYLIKTRGQQVTLSCSPISGHRSVSWYQQTPGQGLQFLFEYFSETQRNKGNFPGRFSGRQFSNSRSEMNVSTLELGDSALYLCASSLGQSTGYNEQFFGPGTRLTVL.

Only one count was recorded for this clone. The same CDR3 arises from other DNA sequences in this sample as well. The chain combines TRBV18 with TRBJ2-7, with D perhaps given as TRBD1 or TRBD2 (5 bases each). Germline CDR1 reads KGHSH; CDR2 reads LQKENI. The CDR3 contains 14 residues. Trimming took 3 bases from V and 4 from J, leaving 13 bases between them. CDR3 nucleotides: TGTGCCAGCTCACCTACCGGGACGCCTTACGAGCAGTACTTC. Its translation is CASSPTGTPYEQYF.

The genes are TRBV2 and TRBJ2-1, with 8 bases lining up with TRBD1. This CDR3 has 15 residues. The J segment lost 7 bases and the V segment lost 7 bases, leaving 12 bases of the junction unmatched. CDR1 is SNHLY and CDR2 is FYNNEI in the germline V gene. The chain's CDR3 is CASTLDRGANNEQFF. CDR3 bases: TGTGCCAGCACTCTTGACAGGGGCGCGAATAATGAGCAGTTCTTC. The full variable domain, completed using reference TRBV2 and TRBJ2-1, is EPEVTQTPSHQVTQMGQEVILRCVPISNHLYFYWYRQILGQKVEFLVSFYNNEISEKSEIFDDQFSVERPDGSNFTLKIRSTKLEDSAMYFCASTLDRGANNEQFFGPGTRLTVL.

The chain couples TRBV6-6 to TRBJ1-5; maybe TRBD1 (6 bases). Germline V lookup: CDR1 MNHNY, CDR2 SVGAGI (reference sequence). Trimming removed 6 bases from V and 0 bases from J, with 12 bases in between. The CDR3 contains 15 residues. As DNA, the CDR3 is TGTGCCAGCAGAGTACAGGGAGATAGCAATCAGCCCCAGCATTTT. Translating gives CASRVQGDSNQPQHF.

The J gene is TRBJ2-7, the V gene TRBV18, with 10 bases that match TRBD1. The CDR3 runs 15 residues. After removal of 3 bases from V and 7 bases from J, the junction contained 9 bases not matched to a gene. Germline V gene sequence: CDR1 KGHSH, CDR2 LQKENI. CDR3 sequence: CASSPGRQGAGEQYF. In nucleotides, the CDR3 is TGTGCCAGCTCACCGGGTAGACAGGGGGCGGGTGAGCAGTACTTC.

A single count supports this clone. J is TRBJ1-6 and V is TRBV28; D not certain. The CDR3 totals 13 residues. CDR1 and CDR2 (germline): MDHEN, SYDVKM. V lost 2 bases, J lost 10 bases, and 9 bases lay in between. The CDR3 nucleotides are TGTGCCAGCAGTTTAAGCGTCGGATCACCCCTCCACTTT. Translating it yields CASSLSVGSPLHF. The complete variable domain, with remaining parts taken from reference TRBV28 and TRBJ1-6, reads DVKVTQSSRYLVKRTGEKVFLECVQDMDHENMFWYRQDPGLGLRLIYFSYDVKMKEKGDIPEGYSVSREKKERFSLILESASTNQTSMYLCASSLSVGSPLHFGNGTRLTVT.

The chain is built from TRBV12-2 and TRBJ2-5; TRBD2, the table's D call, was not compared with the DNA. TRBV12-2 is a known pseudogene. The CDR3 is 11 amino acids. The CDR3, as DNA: TGTGCAAGTCGCTTCCTGGAGACCCAGTACTTC. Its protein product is CASRFLETQYF.

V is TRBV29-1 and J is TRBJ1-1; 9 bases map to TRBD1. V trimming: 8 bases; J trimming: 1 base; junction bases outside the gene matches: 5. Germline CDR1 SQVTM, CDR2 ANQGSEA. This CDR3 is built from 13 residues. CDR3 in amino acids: CSTSQGANTEAFF. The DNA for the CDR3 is TGCAGCACGTCACAGGGGGCGAACACTGAAGCTTTCTTT.

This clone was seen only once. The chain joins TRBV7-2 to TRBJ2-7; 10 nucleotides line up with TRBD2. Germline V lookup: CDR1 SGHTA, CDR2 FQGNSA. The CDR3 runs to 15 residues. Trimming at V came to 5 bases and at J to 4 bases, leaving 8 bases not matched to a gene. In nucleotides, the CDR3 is TGTGCCAGCAGCCGGCTAGCGGGAGAGTCGTACGAGCAGTACTTC. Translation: CASSRLAGESYEQYF.

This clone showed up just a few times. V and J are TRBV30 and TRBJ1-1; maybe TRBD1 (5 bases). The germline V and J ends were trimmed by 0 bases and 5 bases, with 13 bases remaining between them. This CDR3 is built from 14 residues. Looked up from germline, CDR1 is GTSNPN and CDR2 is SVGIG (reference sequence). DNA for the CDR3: TGTGCCTGGAGTGTAGTATCTGGGGGGACTGAAGCTTTCTTT. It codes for CAWSVVSGGTEAFF.

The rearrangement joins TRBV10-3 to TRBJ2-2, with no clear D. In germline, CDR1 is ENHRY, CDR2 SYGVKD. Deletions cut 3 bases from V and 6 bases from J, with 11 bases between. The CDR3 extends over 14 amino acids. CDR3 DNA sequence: TGTGCCATCAGTGACCCGGCTAGGGCCGGGGAGCTGTTTTTT. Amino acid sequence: CAISDPARAGELFF.

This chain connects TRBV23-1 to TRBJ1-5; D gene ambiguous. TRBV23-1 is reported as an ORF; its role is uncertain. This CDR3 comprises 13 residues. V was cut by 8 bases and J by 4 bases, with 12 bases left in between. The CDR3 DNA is TGCGCCAGCCGGAGGGTCAGGAATCAGCCCCAGCATTTT. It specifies CASRRVRNQPQHF.

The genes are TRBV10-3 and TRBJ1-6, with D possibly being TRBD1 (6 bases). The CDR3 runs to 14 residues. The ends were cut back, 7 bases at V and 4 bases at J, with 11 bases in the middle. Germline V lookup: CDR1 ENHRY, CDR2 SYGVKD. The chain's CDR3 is CAITPDRYNSPLHF. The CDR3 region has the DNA TGTGCCATCACCCCAGACAGGTATAATTCACCCCTCCACTTT.

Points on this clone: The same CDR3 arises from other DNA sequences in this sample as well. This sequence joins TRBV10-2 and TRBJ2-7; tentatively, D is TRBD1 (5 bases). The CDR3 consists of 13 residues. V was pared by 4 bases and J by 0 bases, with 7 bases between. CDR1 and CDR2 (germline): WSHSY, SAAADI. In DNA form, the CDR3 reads TGCGCCAGCAGTGGCCAGGGCTCCTACGAGCAGTACTTC. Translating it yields CASSGQGSYEQYF.

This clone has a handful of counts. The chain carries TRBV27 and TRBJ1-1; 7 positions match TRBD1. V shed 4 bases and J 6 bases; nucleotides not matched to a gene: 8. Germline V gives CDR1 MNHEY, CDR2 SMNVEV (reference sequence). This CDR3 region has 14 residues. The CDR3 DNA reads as TGTGCCAGCAGTTCGTCCGGACAGGTTCCTGAAGCTTTCTTT. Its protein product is CASSSSGQVPEAFF.

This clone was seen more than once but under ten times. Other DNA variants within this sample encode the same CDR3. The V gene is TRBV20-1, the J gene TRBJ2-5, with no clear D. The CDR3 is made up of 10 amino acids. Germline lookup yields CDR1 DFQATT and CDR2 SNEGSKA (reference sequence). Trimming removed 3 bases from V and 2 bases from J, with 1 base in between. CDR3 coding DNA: TGCAGTGCTAGTCAAGAGACCCAGTACTTC. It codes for CSASQETQYF.

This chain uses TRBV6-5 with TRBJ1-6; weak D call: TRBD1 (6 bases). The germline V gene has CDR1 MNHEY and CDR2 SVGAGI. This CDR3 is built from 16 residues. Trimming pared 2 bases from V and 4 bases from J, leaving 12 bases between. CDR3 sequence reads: CASSYKGGNYNSPLHF. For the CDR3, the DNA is TGTGCCAGCAGTTACAAGGGGGGCAATTATAATTCACCCCTCCACTTT.

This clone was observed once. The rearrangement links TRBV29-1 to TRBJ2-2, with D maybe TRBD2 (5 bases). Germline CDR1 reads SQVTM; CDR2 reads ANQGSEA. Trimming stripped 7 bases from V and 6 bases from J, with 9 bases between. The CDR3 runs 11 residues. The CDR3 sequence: CSAREPGELFF. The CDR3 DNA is TGCAGCGCGAGGGAACCCGGGGAGCTGTTTTTT.

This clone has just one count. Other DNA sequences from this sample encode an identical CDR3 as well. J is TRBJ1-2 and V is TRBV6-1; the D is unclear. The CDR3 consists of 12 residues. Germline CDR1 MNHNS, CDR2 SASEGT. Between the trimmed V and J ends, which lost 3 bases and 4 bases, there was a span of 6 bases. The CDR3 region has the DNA TGTGCCAGCAGTGACCGGGGCTATGGCTACACCTTC. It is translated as CASSDRGYGYTF.

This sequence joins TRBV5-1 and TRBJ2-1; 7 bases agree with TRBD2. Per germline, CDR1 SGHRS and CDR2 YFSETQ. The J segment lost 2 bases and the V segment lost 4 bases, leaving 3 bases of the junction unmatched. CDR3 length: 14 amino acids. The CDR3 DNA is TGCGCCAGCAGCAGGGAGGGTCCCTACAATGAGCAGTTCTTC. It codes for CASSREGPYNEQFF.

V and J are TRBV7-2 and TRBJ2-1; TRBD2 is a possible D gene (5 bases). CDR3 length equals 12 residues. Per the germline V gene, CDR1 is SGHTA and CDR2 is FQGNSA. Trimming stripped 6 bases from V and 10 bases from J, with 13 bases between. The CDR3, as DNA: TGTGCCAGCAGTAAAGAGGGCGGAGAGCAGTTCTTC. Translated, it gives CASSKEGGEQFF.